This entry describes one TCR beta chain. Its antigen target is currently unknown. Base quality data are lacking; no much larger clone is found one base away. Library creation used the immunoSEQ multiplex PCR assay. TCRdb holds this immuneACCESS table with in-frame rearrangements only. Some clones are missing; in checked studies, unresolved V genes explain under half, and the rest has no known cause. This sample gives 40,000 to 45,000 clones in total; around three quarters of them show up just once. Jointly, the top ten make up approximately 1.1% of the sample. This specimen belongs to a study of preoperative IRX-2 immunotherapy in early breast cancer (dated by TCRdb to between 2018 and 2020). The sample's treatment or condition, from its label and the paper: preoperative locoregional IRX-2 cytokine immunotherapy. The samples were obtained from a phase Ib study that tested preoperative, locoregional IRX-2 cytokine immunotherapy designed to prime immune responses. Donors were patients with early-stage breast cancer who received IRX-2 before surgery.

Material: tumor tissue, obtained after IRX-2 immunotherapy. The receptor was isolated from a human donor with breast cancer.

The nucleotide sequence reads as follows: TGTGCCTGGAACGTACAGGGGAATCAGCCCCAGCATTTT. This encodes CAWNVQGNQPQHF. The chain is made from TRBV30 and TRBJ1-5; TRBD1 lines up with 7 middle nucleotides. The CDR3 runs 13 amino acids, cysteine and phenylalanine included. Only CDR3 DNA is held: 39 bases, read in frame from base 1. Based on the germline V gene (reference sequence), the CDR1 and CDR2 sequences are GTSNPN and SVGIG. Compared with germline, V lacks 4 bases and J lacks 4 bases; bases without a gene match: 4.